This T cell receptor (beta chain) was identified in a study of cytomegalovirus exposure and HLA in healthy donors. The study, taken as a whole, reports: Reportedly, cytomegalovirus status was diagnosed with high sensitivity and specificity.

About this clone: Antigen: not known.

Measured with immunoSEQ multiplex PCR; TCRdb has only the in-frame clones, and not every one. The sample shows 150,000 to 200,000 clones, approximately 80% of them seen only once. The specimen sequenced was PBMCs. This TCR derives from a young man in good health and CMV-seropositive.

In DNA, the CDR3 is TGTGCCAGCAGTAGCGACCGGGTCTACACAGATACGCAGTATTTT. It specifies CASSSDRVYTDTQYF. The chain is built from TRBV6-5 and TRBJ2-3; D remains unclear. The ends were cut back, 5 bases at V and 2 bases at J, with 14 bases in the middle. Germline V gene sequence: CDR1 MNHEY, CDR2 SVGAGI. This CDR3 comprises 15 residues.